This T cell receptor (beta chain) was identified in a study of beta chain features in type 1 diabetes. There was one heparinised blood draw per donor, averaging approximately 120 mL. Expressed TCRB transcripts were sequenced, since all the RNA that had been isolated was reverse transcribed. TCRdb keeps only in-frame clones here, not all; method: immunoSEQ multiplex PCR. The data hold approximately 400,000 clones, with about 15% observed a single time. A note on this clone: No antigen is known for it.

Trimming removed 3 bases from V and 5 bases from J, with 10 bases in between. The CDR3 spans 13 residues. Germline CDR1 is KGHSH and CDR2 is LQKENI. Findings of the study overall: Insertions at VDJ junctions were less frequent in type 1 diabetes patients. These patients also deleted more nucleotides at the same junctions.

The chain is built from TRBV18 and TRBJ2-5; D possibly corresponds to TRBD2 (6 bases). The source is a woman in her late teens or twenties in good health. Sequences were obtained from naive CD4+ T cells from blood. The CDR3 sequence: CASSPGLDETQYF. Written as DNA, the CDR3 is TGTGCCAGCTCACCGGGACTGGATGAGACCCAGTACTTC.